The 2 T cell receptor beta chains given below trace back to one sample, sequenced in a study of T-cell reconstitution after alpha-beta-depleted transplantation in children. Using unique molecular identifiers, the investigators prepared the TCRbeta library. TCRdb fed the PCR reads into MiXCR, producing one record per CDR3 protein. The sample yields over 400,000 distinct CDR3 sequences, 43% seen once. The source material was PBMCs, sampled before TCRalphabeta/CD19-depleted stem cell transplant. The receptors derive from a girl aged 2 to 10 with aplastic anemia, due to receive a stem cell transplant.

This clonotype has just a few counts. CDR3 sequence: CASRNYTGAQTQYF. The CDR3 region has the DNA TGCGCCAGCAGAAACTACACGGGAGCGCAGACCCAGTACTTC. This chain connects TRBV5-1 to TRBJ2-5, with a tentative D call TRBD2 (6 bases). Germline CDR1 and CDR2: SGHRS and YFSETQ. The CDR3 length is 14 residues. Trimming shortened V by 5 bases and J by 6 bases, and 17 bases separated the two germline ends.

This sequence joins TRBV3-1 and TRBJ2-5; 12 bases are shared with TRBD2. V shed 2 bases and J 4 bases; nucleotides not matched to a gene: 2. CDR1 is LGHDT, CDR2 YNNKEL, per germline (reference sequence). CDR3 length equals 15 residues. The CDR3 nucleotides are TGTGCCAGCAGCCAACCACTAGCGGGGGGAGAGACCCAGTACTTC. Its translation: CASSQPLAGGETQYF.